This T cell receptor (beta chain) was captured in a study of early T cells in non-severe SARS-CoV-2 infection. Study at large: RNA in bulk from unsorted whole blood was sequenced, and chains were unpaired.

This clonotype was picked up many times. What it binds is unknown. Individual cDNA molecules received unique molecular identifiers. TCRdb analysed the 5' RACE reads with MiXCR anew, one entry per CDR3 protein. The sample lists tens of thousands of distinct CDR3 sequences, about 10% occurring once. Germline V gene data show CDR1 as SGHTA and CDR2 as FQGTGA. V was pared by 5 bases and J by 6 bases, with 17 bases between. The CDR3 contains 15 residues. Study observations and caveats: A preference for anti-spike CD8 responses marked VDJdb matching, which missed private and CD4 specificities.

The specimen sequenced was whole blood. The sequence was collected from an adult who was a healthcare worker with PCR-confirmed SARS-CoV-2 infection or an uninfected control (not recorded which). The chain employs TRBV7-3 and TRBJ2-1, with a weak D call TRBD2 (5 bases). As DNA, the CDR3 is TGTGCCAGCAGCCCTTTGTCGGGGATTGTCAATGAGCAGTTCTTC. The encoded protein is CASSPLSGIVNEQFF.